The present entry profiles one T cell receptor beta chain with its context. The sample belongs to a study of T cell changes during pregnancy in multiple sclerosis. The repertoire was sequenced with immunoSEQ multiplex PCR; TCRdb's copy has only in-frame clones and lacks some. The sample has 35,000 to 40,000 clones, more than 85% seen once; the top ten hold roughly 5%. The CDR3 has 13 residues. V gave up 6 bases and J gave up 2 bases, with 10 bases separating them. Germline CDR1 is MNHEY and CDR2 is SVGAGI. This chain joins TRBV6-5 and TRBJ1-1; weak D call: TRBD1 (5 bases). The source is a female donor with multiple sclerosis, enrolled in a pregnancy study. Here the sequenced sample was CD8+ T cells from peripheral blood mononuclear cells, taken in the third trimester of pregnancy. CDR3 coding DNA: TGTGCCAGCAGGGAGGGGTTTAACACTGAAGCTTTCTTT. Protein: CASREGFNTEAFF.